This T cell receptor beta chain derives from a study of blood T cell repertoires in COVID-19. Overall study: PBMCs, B-cell-depleted T cells, or T cells provided the cDNA or gDNA that made up the material.

CDR3 length: 16 residues. The germline gives CDR1 SGHRS, CDR2 YFSETQ. Trimming removed 4 bases from V and 0 bases from J; junction bases left unmatched: 3. In the authors' workflow: Reference gene primer amplification in the assay estimated nucleated cell counts. The method was immunoSEQ multiplex PCR; TCRdb's version includes in-frame clones alone and lacks a portion of them. The D gene and trimming were derived from the DNA, and the V and J assignments and clone size from that table. The sample shows 60,000 to 85,000 clones, less than 90% of them seen only once. This sequence originates from a man aged 45-65 years with active COVID-19. V usage is TRBV5-1 and J usage is TRBJ2-3, with 12 bases aligning to TRBD2. The specimen was peripheral blood. CDR3 nucleotides: TGCGCCAGCAGCCCGGGGACTAGCGGGAGCACAGATACGCAGTATTTT. Translated: CASSPGTSGSTDTQYF.